The entry that follows covers one TCR beta chain sequence. There are a few counts of this clonotype. This receptor's antigen is unknown. No quality values exist for individual bases; no much larger clone is one base distant. Taken from cysteine to phenylalanine, the CDR3 has 15 residues. Kept here is only the CDR3 DNA, which spans 45 bases and is read in frame from base 1. Looking up the germline V gene yields CDR1 SGHRS and CDR2 YFSETQ. A distance of 12 bases separates the germline ends of V and J, which lose 4 bases and 1 base respectively. The data originate from a study of neurological immune-mediated disorders (dated by TCRdb to between 2018 and 2021). Broadly, across the study: Of the roughly 34 multiple sclerosis patients, some 30 had relapsing-remitting MS and 3 had secondary progressive MS. Peripheral blood TCR-beta repertoires from HTLV-I-associated myelopathy (HAM/TSP) patients, multiple sclerosis patients and healthy controls were compared by UMI-based sequencing. The 95 to 120 TCR-beta libraries included longitudinal samples, technical triplicates and paired sorted CD4+ and CD8+ T-cell subsets alongside PBMC samples. Of the 60 to 70 subjects in the cohort, about 14 were HAM/TSP patients, approximately 35 were multiple sclerosis patients, and 20 were healthy controls.

Libraries from unsorted PBMCs were made from 2 million PBMCs kept in RNAlater at -80 degrees C until RNA extraction. The multiple sclerosis patients were enrolled in a US clinical protocol that evaluated disease progression with magnetic resonance imaging. PBMCs were separated from peripheral blood using Ficoll-Hypaque density gradient centrifugation and then cryopreserved in liquid nitrogen. The research as a whole found: No identical CDR3 amino acid sequences were found to be shared among expanded clones across subjects, suggesting that TCR-beta repertoires were private in all groups. TCR clonal expansion was greatest in HAM/TSP patients and smallest in MS patients, who ranked below even healthy controls. Repertoires from 18 of 34 MS patients were grouped by phylogenetic analysis into a cluster of related CDR3 sequences, suggesting a possible repertoire-level signature. No clinical or MRI features were associated with the MS cluster, and the authors said that larger cohorts are needed.

cDNA synthesis used template-switch 5'RACE with a primer carrying a 10-nucleotide random unique molecular identifier tagging each TCR transcript. Each sequencing run produced over 180 million TCR-beta sequences covering 15-18 subjects. The RNeasy kit was used to extract total RNA. The KAPA Real-time Library Amplification kit was used to amplify TCR-beta VDJ regions with primers for the TCR constant region and the 5'RACE anchor. Sample indexes and Illumina adaptors were added in a first PCR, after which library yield was increased in a second PCR. After purification with Ampure beads, the TCR product of roughly 650 bp was size-selected on a 2% E-gel SizeSelection system. Before pooling, library quality was checked on a Bioanalyzer, concentration was measured with Qubit, and libraries were quantified with the Kapa Library Quantification kit. Libraries were sequenced paired-end 2 x 150 bp on an Illumina HiSeq 2500. To increase sequence diversity, about 23-30% phiX was spiked into each library pool. The published analysis was carried out like this. Quality-filtered reads were processed with the UMI-based MiGEC pipeline, and over 80% of raw TCR sequences were removed by the MiGEC pipeline during error correction. VDJ genes were aligned to IMGT germline references, and clonotypes were defined by unique CDR3 amino acid sequence plus V-J genes. Clonal expansion, Shannon diversity and CDR3 relatedness (CalcPairwiseDistances, ClusterSamples) were evaluated with VDJtools, and phylogenetic trees were built with CLCbio workbench. Clones with at least 8 unique UMIs were defined as expanded, with this threshold being based on coefficient-of-variation modelling across technical triplicates. Using fastp at Q25 and MiXCR, TCRdb reprocessed the public reads and kept productive beta chains. When rows share a CDR3 protein, they turn into one entry using the most common DNA and genes. The V and J calls shown here were made by TCRdb, not taken from the authors' results. Counted in this sample were 70,000 or so distinct CDR3 sequences; around 5% of them appeared once. In total, the top ten clones hold 2.5% to 3% of the sample.

Material for sequencing was PBMCs. This sequence originates from a woman aged 25-40 years with multiple sclerosis. The chain employs TRBV5-1 and TRBJ1-3; the D segment cannot be called with confidence. At the DNA level, the sequence is TGCGCCAGCAGCATCCGTCCGAAGTCTGGAAACACCATATATTTT. Translated, it gives CASSIRPKSGNTIYF.